These 17 T cell receptor beta chains were sequenced from one sample in a study of T cell responses to AZD1222 COVID-19 vaccine. Using immunoSEQ multiplex PCR, the repertoire was profiled, and TCRdb retains in-frame clones only, with some absent. The table records 250,000 to 300,000 clones, about 94% of them present only once. Sequencing was performed on peripheral blood, taken 28 days after the second AZD1222 dose. The receptor source for this set is an adult who received the AZD1222 COVID-19 vaccine.

The chain uses TRBV2 and TRBJ2-1, with no clear D. Trimming removed 2 bases at V and 0 bases at J, with 2 bases between. Germline values: CDR1 SNHLY, CDR2 FYNNEI. The CDR3 runs 13 residues. CDR3 coding DNA: TGTGCCAGCAGTGAAAACTCCTACAATGAGCAGTTCTTC. Translated: CASSENSYNEQFF.

The chain uses TRBV24-1 and TRBJ1-2, with D perhaps matching TRBD1 (6 bases). Germline CDR1 KGHDR, CDR2 SFDVKD. The CDR3 sequence is 14 residues long. Trimming took 5 bases from V and 4 from J, leaving 13 bases between them. The CDR3 loop reads CATSAPDSPYGYTF. CDR3 nucleotide sequence: TGTGCCACCAGTGCCCCGGACAGCCCCTATGGCTACACCTTC.

CDR3 coding DNA: TGTGCCAGCAGCCCCTTGGGAGGGAGTTGGTACGAGCAGTACTTC. Translation: CASSPLGGSWYEQYF. This chain joins TRBV7-9 and TRBJ2-7, with 7 bases that match TRBD2. The germline gives CDR1 SEHNR, CDR2 FQNEAQ (reference sequence). Trimming at V came to 5 bases and at J to 4 bases, leaving 11 bases not matched to a gene. The CDR3 sequence is 15 residues long.

The chain combines TRBV9 with TRBJ1-2; no clear D. Per germline, CDR1 SGDLS and CDR2 YYNGEE. There are 13 residues in the CDR3. Between the trimmed V and J ends, which lost 4 bases and 2 bases, there was a span of 9 bases. CDR3 nucleotide sequence: TGTGCCAGCAGCCATAACAGAAACTATGGCTACACCTTC. Translating gives CASSHNRNYGYTF.

This chain joins TRBV28 and TRBJ1-4; D remains ambiguous. V dropped 6 bases and J dropped 7 bases, with 12 bases sitting between them. The V gene's germline CDR1 is MDHEN and CDR2 SYDVKM. The CDR3 is 13 amino acids. CDR3 in DNA: TGTGCCAGCAGCCCGACGAGGCCTGAAAAACTGTTTTTT. It specifies CASSPTRPEKLFF.

J is TRBJ2-2 and V is TRBV9; D ambiguous. CDR3 length: 14 residues. V gave up 0 bases and J gave up 3 bases, with 6 bases separating them. Per germline, CDR1 SGDLS and CDR2 YYNGEE. CDR3 coding DNA: TGTGCCAGCAGCGTAGACTCATACACCGGGGAGCTGTTTTTT. This sequence encodes CASSVDSYTGELFF.

This clone was observed once. The chain employs TRBV27 and TRBJ1-2; D unresolved. The V end was cut by 9 bases, the J end by 2 bases, with 13 bases between. The CDR3 has 13 amino acids. Germline-derived CDR1 and CDR2 are MNHEY and SMNVEV (reference sequence). The CDR3 DNA is TGTGCCAGTTGCAGGTCGCCAAACTATGGCTACACCTTC. This gives the protein CASCRSPNYGYTF.

V is TRBV5-1 and J is TRBJ2-1, with 13 positions matching TRBD2. There are 17 residues in the CDR3. The J segment lost 3 bases and the V segment lost 2 bases, leaving 5 bases of the junction unmatched. Per the germline V gene, CDR1 is SGHRS and CDR2 is YFSETQ. The CDR3 loop reads CASSFGLAGAVYNEQFF. The CDR3 DNA follows: TGCGCCAGCAGCTTTGGACTAGCGGGAGCGGTCTACAATGAGCAGTTCTTC.

This chain links TRBV27 with TRBJ2-1; D is perhaps TRBD1 (7 bases). The ends were cut back, 4 bases at V and 6 bases at J, with 16 bases in the middle. Germline V lookup: CDR1 MNHEY, CDR2 SMNVEV (reference sequence). This CDR3 has 15 amino acids. The CDR3 nucleotides read TGTGCCAGCAGTTCCTTGGAGGGGGCTGGCAATGAGCAGTTCTTC. Translation gives CASSSLEGAGNEQFF.

V usage is TRBV12-3 or TRBV12-4 and J usage is TRBJ1-2; D perhaps matches TRBD1 (5 bases). The V gene lost 2 bases and the J gene lost 12 bases, with 13 bases spanning the gap. The CDR3 is made up of 12 amino acids. Here the CDR3 DNA reads TGTGCCAGCAGTTTATTAGGCGGGACGGACACCTTC. This sequence encodes CASSLLGGTDTF.

The chain uses TRBV2 and TRBJ1-6; no firm D call. V was shortened by 0 bases and J by 10 bases, with 16 bases between the two germline ends. This CDR3 has 16 residues. Germline-derived CDR1 and CDR2 are SNHLY and FYNNEI. The CDR3 DNA sequence: TGTGCCAGCAGTGAAGCGCTTCTCGGCTCTCGGTCACCCCTCCACTTT. Protein: CASSEALLGSRSPLHF. Full variable domain (remainder filled in from reference TRBV2 and TRBJ1-6): EPEVTQTPSHQVTQMGQEVILRCVPISNHLYFYWYRQILGQKVEFLVSFYNNEISEKSEIFDDQFSVERPDGSNFTLKIRSTKLEDSAMYFCASSEALLGSRSPLHFGNGTRLTVT.

This chain links TRBV28 with TRBJ1-3, with TRBD1 matching over 9 bases. The CDR3 runs to 16 residues. Trimming took 2 bases from V and 3 from J; bases not matched to a gene: 5. CDR1 MDHEN and CDR2 SYDVKM come from the germline V gene. CDR3 loop: CASSLAWTGVGNTIYF. CDR3 bases: TGTGCCAGCAGTTTAGCGTGGACAGGGGTTGGAAACACCATATATTTT.

This chain connects TRBV27 to TRBJ2-7; D is perhaps TRBD1 (5 bases). This CDR3 is built from 16 residues. V dropped 0 bases and J dropped 0 bases, with 12 bases sitting between them. Germline values: CDR1 MNHEY, CDR2 SMNVEV (reference sequence). DNA for the CDR3: TGTGCCAGCAGTTTATCGATCCAGGGCTACTCCTACGAGCAGTACTTC. Amino acids: CASSLSIQGYSYEQYF.

The CDR3 reads CASTPSVGESRYEQYF. The CDR3 nucleotides are TGTGCCAGCACTCCGAGTGTCGGGGAAAGTCGGTACGAGCAGTACTTC. The J gene is TRBJ2-7, the V gene TRBV27; perhaps TRBD2 as D (5 bases). This CDR3 region has 16 residues. CDR1 MNHEY and CDR2 SMNVEV come from the germline V gene (reference sequence). Trimming left V 7 bases short and J 4 bases short, with 23 bases between.

The chain uses TRBV4-3 and TRBJ1-5; 7 bases fit TRBD1. J was trimmed by 5 bases and V by 0 bases; bases with no gene match: 10. Germline V gives CDR1 LGHNA, CDR2 YSLEER. The CDR3 is 17 residues long. CDR3 bases: TGCGCCAGCAGCCAAGACTGGGGGGCAGGGGGATATCAGCCCCAGCATTTT. Protein: CASSQDWGAGGYQPQHF.

This clone was found a few times. The chain links TRBV30 to TRBJ1-4, with D uncertain. CDR3 length: 12 residues. Germline CDR1 is GTSNPN and CDR2 is SVGIG (reference sequence). V lost 2 bases and J lost 8, with 9 bases in between. CDR3 bases: TGTGCCTGGAGTAGGGTGGCAGAAAAACTGTTTTTT. Protein product: CAWSRVAEKLFF.

The J gene is TRBJ2-7, the V gene TRBV25-1, with D possibly TRBD1 on 6 matching bases. The V and J ends lost 4 bases and 2 bases respectively, with 12 bases between them. Germline V CDR1 and CDR2: MGHDK, SYGVNS. CDR3 size: 14 residues. CDR3 in amino acids: CASSASQGTYEQYF. CDR3 DNA: TGTGCCAGCAGTGCGAGCCAGGGGACCTACGAGCAGTACTTC.